The 20 T cell receptor beta chains in this list originate from one sample, sequenced in a study of shared clonotypes between healthy human individuals. In the naive CD8 group, cells lacked CD45RO and were positively selected for CCR7, so terminally differentiated effector memory CD45RA+ cells were left out. Sequencing was performed with immunoSEQ multiplex PCR; in TCRdb, only in-frame clones are kept and a portion is missing. The sample has about 2 million clones, roughly 94% seen once; the top ten hold 1.2%. Sequenced material: naive CD8+ T cells sorted from blood. These receptor sequences come from a young man in good health.

V usage is TRBV6-5 and J usage is TRBJ2-1, with TRBD1 matching 7 bases. Germline values: CDR1 MNHEY, CDR2 SVGAGI. The length of the CDR3 is 12 residues. J lost 14 bases, V lost 5 bases, and 9 bases had no gene match. The CDR3 DNA follows: TGTGCCAGCAGTCTTACAGGGGATCCCGAGTTCTTC. This encodes CASSLTGDPEFF.

V usage is TRBV7-9 and J usage is TRBJ1-1, with TRBD1 as a possible D gene (5 bases). V lost 10 bases to trimming and J lost 1 base, with 10 bases between them. The germline gives CDR1 SEHNR, CDR2 FQNEAQ (reference sequence). CDR3 size: 12 residues. Written as DNA, the CDR3 is TGTGCCACCCGGGGGACGAACACTGAAGCTTTCTTT. Encoded protein: CATRGTNTEAFF.

The chain couples TRBV7-9 to TRBJ1-6; D perhaps matches TRBD1 (5 bases). V dropped 5 bases and J dropped 6 bases, with 20 bases sitting between them. Per germline, CDR1 SEHNR and CDR2 FQNEAQ (reference sequence). The CDR3 contains 17 residues. For the CDR3, the DNA is TGTGCCAGCAGCCGCGCAGACCCGGACATCTCTAATTCACCCCTCCACTTT. Translating gives CASSRADPDISNSPLHF.

The chain's CDR3 is CASSLDRGVHTEAFF. The DNA of the CDR3 is TGTGCCAGCAGCTTAGATCGGGGGGTGCACACTGAAGCTTTCTTT. The V gene is TRBV11-3, the J gene TRBJ1-1, with D perhaps matching TRBD1 (5 bases). Germline assignment: CDR1 SGHNT and CDR2 YENEEA. V shed 0 bases and J shed 3 bases, with 11 bases lying between them. The CDR3 length is 15 residues.

The V call is TRBV2, the J call TRBJ1-2; D might be TRBD1 (6 bases). Germline lookup yields CDR1 SNHLY and CDR2 FYNNEI. The CDR3 runs to 14 residues. Trimming removed 3 bases at V and 3 bases at J, with 11 bases between. CDR3 loop: CASSDGAGDYGYTF. CDR3 in DNA: TGTGCCAGCAGTGACGGGGCAGGGGACTATGGCTACACCTTC.

V usage is TRBV10-2 and J usage is TRBJ2-5; D possibly corresponds to TRBD2 (7 bases). Trimming removed 7 bases from V and 5 bases from J, with 17 bases in between. Germline CDR1 reads WSHSY; CDR2 reads SAAADI. This CDR3 has 14 amino acids. The CDR3 sequence is CASKEAGAGETQYF. CDR3 nucleotides: TGCGCCAGCAAGGAGGCGGGGGCCGGGGAGACCCAGTACTTC.

V and J are TRBV4-1 and TRBJ2-7; D possibly matches TRBD1 or TRBD2 (6 bases each). Germline CDR1 reads MGHRA; CDR2 reads YSYEKL. Trimming took 1 base from V and 2 from J, leaving 12 bases between them. The CDR3 loop spans 15 amino acids. CDR3 residues: CASSQVSGATYEQYF. The CDR3 nucleotides are TGCGCCAGCAGCCAAGTTTCGGGGGCGACCTACGAGCAGTACTTC.

CDR3 residues: CASTLLTGTGMNTEAFF. CDR3 nucleotide sequence: TGTGCCAGCACCCTACTAACCGGGACAGGGATGAACACTGAAGCTTTCTTT. This chain links TRBV27 with TRBJ1-1; 9 nucleotides line up with TRBD1. Per germline, CDR1 MNHEY and CDR2 SMNVEV (reference sequence). This CDR3 has 17 amino acids. The ends lost 7 bases at V and 0 bases at J; junction bases unmatched: 12.

The gene calls are TRBV4-1 and TRBJ1-4; possibly TRBD1 for D (6 bases). The V end lost 3 bases, the J end lost 8 bases, and 19 bases lay between the germline ends. Germline assignment: CDR1 MGHRA and CDR2 YSYEKL. The length of the CDR3 is 16 residues. The CDR3 bases are TGCGCCAGCAGCCACCCACAGGGAAGGGTTGGCGAAAAACTGTTTTTT. It codes for CASSHPQGRVGEKLFF.

The rearrangement links TRBV4-1 to TRBJ2-3; TRBD2 aligns across 12 bases. The CDR3 length is 17 residues. Germline V CDR1 and CDR2: MGHRA, YSYEKL. With V trimmed by 2 bases and J by 0 bases, 3 bases remained unmatched. The CDR3 region is CASSQPTSGGSTDTQYF. CDR3 DNA sequence: TGCGCCAGCAGCCAACCTACTAGCGGGGGGAGCACAGATACGCAGTATTTT.

This clone was seen at least ten times. The CDR3 spells CASSYWQNTGELFF. The DNA for the CDR3 is TGTGCCAGCAGTTACTGGCAAAACACCGGGGAGCTGTTTTTT. The rearrangement uses TRBV6-5 and TRBJ2-2; D is undetermined. Trimming cost V 1 base and J 2 bases, with 5 bases left between them. CDR1 is MNHEY and CDR2 is SVGAGI in the germline V gene. CDR3 length: 14 residues.

CDR3 DNA: TGCGCCAGCAGCTTGTTTGCGGGATACCAAGAGACCCAGTACTTC. Translating it yields CASSLFAGYQETQYF. The chain employs TRBV5-1 and TRBJ2-5; D might be TRBD2 (6 bases). V lost 1 base, J lost 0 bases, and 10 bases lay in between. This CDR3 has 15 amino acids. Germline values: CDR1 SGHRS, CDR2 YFSETQ.

The genes are TRBV6-1 and TRBJ2-3; D is unresolved. Germline CDR1 reads MNHNS; CDR2 reads SASEGT. Trimming stripped 6 bases from V and 4 bases from J, with 5 bases between. The CDR3 has 11 amino acids. The CDR3 coding sequence is TGTGCCAGCAGGTTGGCAGATACGCAGTATTTT. Residues: CASRLADTQYF.

The chain links TRBV18 to TRBJ2-3, with 13 nucleotides matching TRBD2. The CDR3 runs 17 residues. The ends lost 3 bases at V and 6 bases at J; junction bases unmatched: 9. Germline values: CDR1 KGHSH, CDR2 LQKENI. CDR3 residues: CASSPGDKLAGGDTQYF. The CDR3 bases are TGTGCCAGCTCACCGGGGGACAAACTAGCGGGAGGGGATACGCAGTATTTT.

CDR3 protein: CASSFGSLYEQYF. In DNA form, the CDR3 reads TGTGCCAGCAGTTTCGGCAGTTTATACGAGCAGTACTTC. The chain is built from TRBV6-1 and TRBJ2-7; D unresolved. Deletions cut 5 bases from V and 4 bases from J, with 12 bases between. This CDR3 is 13 amino acids long. CDR1 is MNHNS, CDR2 SASEGT, per germline.

J is TRBJ1-2 and V is TRBV18, with 7 bases fitting TRBD1. Trimming took 0 bases from V and 0 from J; bases not matched to a gene: 4. The CDR3 contains 16 residues. The germline CDR1 and CDR2 sequences are KGHSH and LQKENI. The CDR3 DNA sequence: TGTGCCAGCTCACCACCAGGACAGGTAGCTAACTATGGCTACACCTTC. Amino acids: CASSPPGQVANYGYTF.

This rearrangement joins TRBV28 to TRBJ2-5; TRBD1 or TRBD2 may be the D gene (6 bases each). The CDR3 totals 19 residues. V was pared by 2 bases and J by 3 bases, with 25 bases between. Germline V CDR1 and CDR2: MDHEN, SYDVKM. CDR3 sequence (DNA): TGTGCCAGCAGTTTAGCGGGACATTGGCAGAGGGGAACCAAAGAGACCCAGTACTTC. This gives the protein CASSLAGHWQRGTKETQYF.

J is TRBJ2-1 and V is TRBV5-6, with 7 bases lining up with TRBD1. Germline V gene sequence: CDR1 SGHDT, CDR2 YYEEEE. Trimming removed 1 base from V and 2 bases from J; junction bases left unmatched: 6. This CDR3 is built from 16 residues. The CDR3 reads CASSLMNRGAYNEQFF. The CDR3 bases are TGTGCCAGCAGCTTGATGAACAGGGGAGCCTACAATGAGCAGTTCTTC.

The chain combines TRBV7-9 with TRBJ2-7, with D perhaps matching TRBD2 (5 bases). The germline V gene encodes CDR1 SEHNR and CDR2 FQNEAQ (reference sequence). V dropped 5 bases and J dropped 4 bases, with 12 bases sitting between them. This CDR3 is built from 13 residues. The chain's CDR3 is CASSPGERYEQYF. In DNA form, the CDR3 reads TGTGCCAGCAGCCCCGGGGAAAGGTACGAGCAGTACTTC.

This sequence joins TRBV10-1 and TRBJ2-3; TRBD2 matches 9 bases. V gave up 5 bases and J gave up 4 bases; unmatched junction bases: 7. The V gene's germline CDR1 is WNHNN and CDR2 SYGVQD (reference sequence). The CDR3 runs to 15 residues. The CDR3 loop is CASSSTGLAADTQYF. The DNA for the CDR3 is TGCGCCAGCAGTTCTACGGGACTAGCAGCAGATACGCAGTATTTT.